Listed below are T cell receptor beta chains from one sample, sequenced in a study of T-cell reconstitution after alpha-beta-depleted transplantation in children. TCRdb called the PCR reads again in MiXCR, with one record for every CDR3 protein. The table has 180,000 or so distinct CDR3 sequences, approximately 6.8% seen once. Material: PBMCs, obtained before TCRalphabeta/CD19-depleted stem cell transplant. The receptors come from a girl less than two years old with combined immunodeficiency, due to receive a stem cell transplant. Both conserved end residues are part of each CDR3. Fields, in order: J gene, D gene, clone size, V gene, CDR3 protein. The D gene is left open where the match is weak. A clone size is listed for some rows: how often the clone was seen (once, few, many), or a class if it is expanded.

TRBJ2-2 NA NA TRBV15 CATSRDYRTANTGELFF
TRBJ2-7 TRBD2 few TRBV12-3/TRBV12-4 CASSPKQGAGGGYEQYF
TRBJ2-6 NA many TRBV5-1 CASSLYGDGLSGANVLTF
TRBJ2-3 TRBD2 few TRBV12-3/TRBV12-4 CASSLSPAGVRTDTQYF
TRBJ1-3 NA many TRBV6-6 CASSGGNTIYF
TRBJ1-5 NA many TRBV12-3/TRBV12-4 CASSLSGTNQPQHF
TRBJ1-2 NA many TRBV29-1 CSVEVLNYGYTF
TRBJ1-2 NA many TRBV12-3/TRBV12-4 CASSLESYGYTF
TRBJ1-1 NA many TRBV29-1 CSVVQGTEAFF
TRBJ2-5 NA few TRBV7-9 CASSLVSIGQTQYF
TRBJ2-7 NA many TRBV7-2 CASSFDRYEQYF
TRBJ2-3 NA many TRBV28 CASNPDGHFTDTQYF
TRBJ2-1 TRBD1 many TRBV20-1 CSASERGQGYNEQFF
TRBJ2-7 TRBD1 many TRBV27 CASSPRGQLYEQYF
TRBJ2-1 NA many TRBV24-1 CATSRARALENEQFF
TRBJ2-1 TRBD2 many TRBV11-1 CASSPFRLAEIYNEQFF
TRBJ2-7 TRBD1 many TRBV20-1 CSASTGDRSVGEQYF
TRBJ2-2 NA many TRBV3-1 CASSALLANTGELFF
TRBJ2-7 NA many TRBV29-1 CSVVGRGKRYEQYF
TRBJ2-5 TRBD2 NA TRBV4-2 CASSQDRLAVPGETQYF
TRBJ1-5 NA few TRBV25-1 CASTGMAGISNQPQHF
TRBJ2-2 TRBD2 many TRBV5-6 CASRPTSGVNTGELFF
TRBJ1-2 NA many TRBV21-1 CASSKVSGTGEPYGYTF
TRBJ2-1 TRBD2 NA TRBV7-6 CASSLPGLGSYNEQFF
TRBJ2-7 TRBD2 many TRBV28 CASRSAKREGYEQYF
TRBJ2-7 NA many TRBV2 CASSDPNRSYEQYF
TRBJ2-3 NA many TRBV18 CASSQLAYSTDTQYF
TRBJ2-7 NA few TRBV7-9 CASSLDAGAYEQYF
TRBJ2-1 NA many TRBV12-3/TRBV12-4 CASIQGGGQYNEQFF
TRBJ1-1 TRBD1 many TRBV11-2 CASSLDARLQGAAEAFF
TRBJ1-1 NA few TRBV30 CAWNLGQTNTEAFF
TRBJ1-2 NA many TRBV6-2/TRBV6-3 CASSSQGPYGYTF
TRBJ1-1 TRBD1 NA TRBV20-1 CSASLAGGTEAFF
TRBJ1-2 NA many TRBV6-5 CASSYSWEDYGYTF
TRBJ2-7 NA many TRBV21-1 CASSRLLASSYEQYF
TRBJ2-7 NA many TRBV4-3 CASSHPDRSYEQYF
TRBJ2-1 TRBD2 few TRBV6-2/TRBV6-3 CASRRGTSGYNEQFF
TRBJ2-5 NA many TRBV9 CASSVAAQETQYF
TRBJ2-1 NA many TRBV4-2 CASSQLWTFSSYNEQFF
TRBJ2-7 NA few TRBV18 CASSPPLQYEQYF
TRBJ1-1 TRBD1 many TRBV2 CASSQDRGGVGAFF
TRBJ2-1 NA many TRBV5-8 CASSLIGRSYNEQFF
TRBJ2-3 NA many TRBV28 CASSSPTGPSTDTQYF
TRBJ1-1 NA many TRBV20-1 CSASPGATMNTEAFF
TRBJ2-4 NA many TRBV4-1 CASSLSAQNIQYF
TRBJ2-7 NA many TRBV12-3/TRBV12-4 CASSLQGQQYF
TRBJ2-1 TRBD2 many TRBV7-2 CASSLARTSAYNEQFF
TRBJ2-7 NA many TRBV28 CASSLMNTRDEQYF
TRBJ2-7 NA many TRBV4-2 CASSQEGLTVSYEQYF